This T cell receptor beta chain is from a study of cytomegalovirus exposure and HLA in healthy donors. Study-wide background: The same platform was used for the roughly 120 validation repertoires as for the approximately 610 first-cohort repertoires, as reported in a later analysis.

Whole-study results and caveats: Some public TCRs appeared in many individuals, while most sequences were rare. That first-cohort TCR clusters tended to co-occur in the roughly 130 validation repertoires was found in a later analysis.

Separate from the roughly 730-subject first cohort, the roughly 120-subject validation cohort was the one that the donors belonged to. A note on this clone: Its antigen is still unknown.

The CDR3 is made up of 14 amino acids. Trimming cost V 2 bases and J 5 bases, with 12 bases left between them. Germline V gene data show CDR1 as SGHDN and CDR2 as FVKESK. Data came from immunoSEQ multiplex PCR; TCRdb stores just in-frame clones and leaves some out. The sample carries about 280,000 clones, roughly 90% recorded once. Input material: PBMCs. This clonotype originated in a woman aged 18-29 years in good health and CMV-seronegative. J is TRBJ2-5 and V is TRBV14; TRBD2 is a possible D gene (6 bases). CDR3 residues: CASSQTEGIETQYF. CDR3 in DNA: TGTGCCAGCAGCCAAACGGAGGGTATCGAGACCCAGTACTTC.